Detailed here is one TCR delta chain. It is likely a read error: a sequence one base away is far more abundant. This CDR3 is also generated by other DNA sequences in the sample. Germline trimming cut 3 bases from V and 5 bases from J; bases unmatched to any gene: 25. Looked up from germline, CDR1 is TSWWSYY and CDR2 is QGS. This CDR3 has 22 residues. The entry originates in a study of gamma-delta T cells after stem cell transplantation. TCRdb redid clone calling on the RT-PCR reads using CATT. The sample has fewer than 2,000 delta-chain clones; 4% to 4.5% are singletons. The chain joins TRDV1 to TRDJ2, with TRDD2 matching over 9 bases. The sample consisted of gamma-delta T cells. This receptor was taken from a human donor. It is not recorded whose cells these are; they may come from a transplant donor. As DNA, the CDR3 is TGTGCTCTTGGGGACCCAGGCCCCTTCCTACCCTGGGGGCCCAATTTTACAGCACAACTCTTCTTT. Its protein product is CALGDPGPFLPWGPNFTAQLFF.